This entry is about one T cell receptor (beta chain). Its antigen is still unknown. CDR1 is KGHSH and CDR2 is LQKENI in the germline V gene. The V and J ends lost 6 bases and 3 bases, in that order; junction bases with no gene match: 19. The CDR3 consists of 18 residues. This record belongs to a study of tumor-infiltrating lymphocytes in primary liver carcinoma. Looking at the study overall: Ages ranged from 30 to 69, with HCC or mixed HCC-cholangiocarcinoma. About 3.5 to 8 million productive TCRbeta reads were obtained from the samples, with similar numbers across tissue types.

Study findings and constraints: Tumor-adjacent and tumor-blood pairs shared a smaller degree of overlap than tumor region pairs.

Total RNA (around 0.45 ug) served as template for TCR beta cDNA synthesis primed by a constant-region primer. Slightly modified ARM-PCR, run as three nested multiplex PCR rounds, produced the TCR beta libraries. TRBV1-TRBV30 forward primers and a C-beta reverse primer were used in the first two PCR rounds, which each ran for approximately 9 cycles. TCRdb reprocessed the multiplex PCR reads via MiXCR and lists one record per CDR3 protein. The data hold over 250,000 distinct CDR3 sequences, with roughly three fifths observed a single time. Germline DNA was extracted alongside blood RNA, which was obtained from unsorted whole blood. Before the operation took place, roughly 4.2 milliliters of peripheral blood were collected.

Input material: peripheral blood. The sequence derives from a woman aged 25-40 years with primary liver carcinoma and hepatitis B virus infection. The chain links TRBV18 to TRBJ2-7; TRBD2 aligns across 8 bases. As DNA, the CDR3 is TGTGCCAGCTCTCCGGGGACTAGTGGTTTTCGTACCCGCTACGAGCAGTACTTC. Its translation: CASSPGTSGFRTRYEQYF.